The sequence of this TCR beta chain was determined in a study of T cell responses to AZD1222 COVID-19 vaccine. Pooled together were second doses at about 4 or about 12 weeks. The CDR3 consists of 16 residues. Germline-derived CDR1 and CDR2 are MDHEN and SYDVKM. Trimming took 2 bases from V and 0 from J, leaving 11 bases between them. Some clones are missing from TCRdb's copy, which holds only in-frame ones; the method was immunoSEQ multiplex PCR. The sample has 100,000 to 150,000 clones, approximately 91% seen once. This clonotype was obtained from an adult who received the AZD1222 COVID-19 vaccine. Sequenced here: peripheral blood, sampled 28 days after the second AZD1222 dose. This chain links TRBV28 with TRBJ1-5; D unresolved. Here the CDR3 reads CASSLTPSYSNQPQHF. The CDR3 DNA follows: TGTGCCAGCAGTTTAACCCCGAGCTATAGCAATCAGCCCCAGCATTTT.